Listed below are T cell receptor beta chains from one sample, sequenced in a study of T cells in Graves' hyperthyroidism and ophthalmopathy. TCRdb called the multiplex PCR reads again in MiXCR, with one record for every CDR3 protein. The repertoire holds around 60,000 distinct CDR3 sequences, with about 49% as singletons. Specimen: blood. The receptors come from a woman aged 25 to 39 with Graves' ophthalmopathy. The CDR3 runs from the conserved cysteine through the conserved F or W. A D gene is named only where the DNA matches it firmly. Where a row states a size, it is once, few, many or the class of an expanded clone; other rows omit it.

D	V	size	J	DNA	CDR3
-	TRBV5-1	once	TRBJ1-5	TGCGCCAGCAGCTTGGGAGGTTTGGGGTATCAGCCCCAGCATTTT	CASSLGGLGYQPQHF
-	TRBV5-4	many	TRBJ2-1	TGTGCCAGCAGCTTTTGGGGGTACAATGAGCAGTTCTTC	CASSFWGYNEQFF
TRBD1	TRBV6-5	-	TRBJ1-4	TGTGCCAGCAGTTACTCCACAGGGGGAAAACTACTTTTT	CASSYSTGGKLLF
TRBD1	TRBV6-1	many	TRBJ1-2	TGTGCCAGCAGTCCTGCCGGGACAGGGATCTACGGCTACACCTTC	CASSPAGTGIYGYTF
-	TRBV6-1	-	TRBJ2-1	TGTGCCAGCAGCGGGACCGGGCATGAGCAGTTCTTC	CASSGTGHEQFF
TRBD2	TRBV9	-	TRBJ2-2	TGTGTCAGCAGCGGCCTCCCGGGGGGCACCGGGGAGCTGTTTTTT	CVSSGLPGGTGELFF
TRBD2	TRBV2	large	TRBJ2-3	TGTGCCAGCAGTGAAGTGCCTAGCGGGAGGGCGTATACTAGCACAGATACGCAGTATTTT	CASSEVPSGRAYTSTDTQYF
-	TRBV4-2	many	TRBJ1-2	TGTGCCAGCAGCCAAGATCACCAAGGCACCGTGGGATCCGGCTACACCTTC	CASSQDHQGTVGSGYTF
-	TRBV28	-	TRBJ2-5	TGTGCCAGCTTCAACCCCTTAAGGGGGGGGGAGACCCAGTACTTC	CASFNPLRGGETQYF
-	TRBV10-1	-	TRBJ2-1	TGCGCCAGCACCCGGGGTGATTACAATGAGCAGTTCTTC	CASTRGDYNEQFF
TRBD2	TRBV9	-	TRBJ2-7	TGTGCCAGCAGCGCGGGTCTGGGACTAGCAGCCAAGGAGCAGTACTTC	CASSAGLGLAAKEQYF
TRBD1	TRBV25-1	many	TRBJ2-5	TGTGCCAGCAGTGAAGACAGGGGGATGTCCCTGACCCAGTACTTC	CASSEDRGMSLTQYF
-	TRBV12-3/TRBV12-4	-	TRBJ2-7	TGTGCCAGCAGCCCCCTAAGAGGGGACTACGAGCAGTACTTC	CASSPLRGDYEQYF
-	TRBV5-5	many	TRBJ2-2	TGTGCCAGCAGCTTGGTAGCCGGGGAGCTGTTTTTT	CASSLVAGELFF
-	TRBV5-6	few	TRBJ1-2	TGTGCCAGCGCGCCTATCGCGACAGGCAGCGATGGCTACACCTTC	CASAPIATGSDGYTF
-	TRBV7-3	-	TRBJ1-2	TGTGCCAGCAGCTTAGCGGGGGGGGCTGCGGGCTATGGCTACACCTTC	CASSLAGGAAGYGYTF
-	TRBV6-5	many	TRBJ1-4	TGTGCCAGCAGTTACTCCTCCCTTACGGGGCGCGCAACTAATGAAAAACTGTTTTTT	CASSYSSLTGRATNEKLFF
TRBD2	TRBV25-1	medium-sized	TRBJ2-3	TGTGCCAGCAGTGCCCTAGGACTAGCGGGAGACTCAGATACGCAGTATTTT	CASSALGLAGDSDTQYF
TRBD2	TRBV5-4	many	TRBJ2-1	TGTGCCAGCAGCTTGGGAGGTTCTAGCGGGAGTCTTGAGCAGTTCTTC	CASSLGGSSGSLEQFF
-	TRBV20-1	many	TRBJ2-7	TGCAGTGCTAGGACTAGGACCTACGAGCAGTACTTC	CSARTRTYEQYF
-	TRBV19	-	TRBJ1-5	TGTGCCAGTAAGGCCCAGCATTTT	CASKAQHF
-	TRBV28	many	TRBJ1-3	TGTGCCAGCAGGACGGCAGGGGACGGAAACACCATATATTTT	CASRTAGDGNTIYF
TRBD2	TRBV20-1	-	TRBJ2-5	TGCAGTGCTAAGGGACTAGCGGGATCTCCTAGCCCACAAGAGACCCAGTACTTC	CSAKGLAGSPSPQETQYF
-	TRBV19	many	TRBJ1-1	TGTGCCAGTAGTGCGACAGTGAACACTGAAGCTTTCTTT	CASSATVNTEAFF
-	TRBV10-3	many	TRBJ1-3	TGTGCCATCTCAGAGGGTTTAAATGGAAACACCATATATTTT	CAISEGLNGNTIYF
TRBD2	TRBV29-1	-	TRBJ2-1	TGCAGCGTTGCGCTAGCGGGAGGGCCTTACAATGAGCAGTTCTTC	CSVALAGGPYNEQFF
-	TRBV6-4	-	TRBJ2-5	TGTGCCAGCAGTGAAATGGGAGGAGACACCCAGTACTTC	CASSEMGGDTQYF
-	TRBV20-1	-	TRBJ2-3	TGCAGTGCTAGGCAAGCGAAAGATACGCAGTATTTT	CSARQAKDTQYF
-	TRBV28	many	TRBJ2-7	TGTGCCAGCAGGAAGTGGAACGAGCAGTACTTC	CASRKWNEQYF
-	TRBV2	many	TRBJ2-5	TGTGCCAGCAGTGAAGTATTTGGGGACCAAGAGACCCAGTACTTC	CASSEVFGDQETQYF
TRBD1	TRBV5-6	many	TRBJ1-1	TGTGCCAGCAGCACTACAGGGGGTCCTGAAGCTTTCTTT	CASSTTGGPEAFF